This passage covers 10 T cell receptor beta chains from one sample sequenced in a study of blood T cell repertoires in COVID-19. Sequencing was performed with immunoSEQ multiplex PCR; in TCRdb, only in-frame clones are kept and a portion is missing. The sample has under 350,000 clones, 65% to 90% seen once. The sequenced sample consisted of PBMCs or T cells enriched from blood (not recorded which). The receptors stem from a woman aged 35 to 49 with acute COVID-19.

The CDR3 loop reads CASSQLKLANTGELFF. Written as DNA, the CDR3 is TGTGCCAGCAGCCAACTCAAACTCGCGAACACCGGGGAGCTGTTTTTT. The J gene is TRBJ2-2, the V gene TRBV4-2, with D uncertain. Trimming cost V 2 bases and J 0 bases, with 10 bases left between them. The CDR3 loop spans 16 amino acids. In germline, CDR1 is LGHNA, CDR2 YNFKEQ.

Points on this clone: The same CDR3 is also encoded by other DNA sequences in this sample. The rearrangement joins TRBV28 to TRBJ1-2, with TRBD1 matching over 7 bases. Germline V gives CDR1 MDHEN, CDR2 SYDVKM. The J segment lost 4 bases and the V segment lost 4 bases, leaving 0 bases of the junction unmatched. The CDR3 covers 12 residues. For the CDR3, the DNA is TGTGCCAGCAGTTCAGGGGGCTATGGCTACACCTTC. It translates to CASSSGGYGYTF.

This chain uses TRBV18 with TRBJ1-6, with D unresolved. The CDR3 contains 16 residues. The V end lost 3 bases, the J end lost 0 bases, and 9 bases lay between the germline ends. Germline CDR1 reads KGHSH; CDR2 reads LQKENI. The CDR3 coding sequence is TGTGCCAGCTCACCCGCCGATAGCTCCTATAATTCACCCCTCCACTTT. Encoded protein: CASSPADSSYNSPLHF.

The chain uses TRBV7-2 and TRBJ2-7; 8 nucleotides align to TRBD1. Looked up from germline, CDR1 is SGHTA and CDR2 is FQGNSA. Trimming at V came to 7 bases and at J to 0 bases, leaving 8 bases not matched to a gene. CDR3 size: 15 residues. The CDR3 DNA reads TGTGCCAGCAAGTCAGGGGACAGGCGCTCCTACGAGCAGTACTTC. Translation gives CASKSGDRRSYEQYF.

The J gene is TRBJ1-5, the V gene TRBV12-5; D might be TRBD1 (5 bases). Germline V CDR1 and CDR2: LGHNT, FRNRAP. The V gene lost 3 bases and the J gene lost 6 bases, with 6 bases spanning the gap. CDR3 length: 12 residues. The CDR3 coding sequence is TGTGCTAGTGGTTTAGGGGCTCAGCCCCAGCATTTT. It specifies CASGLGAQPQHF.

This clone was seen just once. The CDR3 DNA is TGCGCCAGCAGCCAAAGGGGATCGGATGGCTACACCTTC. As protein: CASSQRGSDGYTF. The V and J genes are TRBV4-1 and TRBJ1-2; a weak D match, TRBD1 (5 bases). This CDR3 spans 13 amino acids. Trimming left V 2 bases short and J 6 bases short, with 10 bases between. Germline-derived CDR1 and CDR2 are MGHRA and YSYEKL.

This clone was counted at least ten times. The chain uses TRBV28 and TRBJ2-7; TRBD2 matches at 11 bases. V trimming: 7 bases; J trimming: 7 bases; junction bases outside the gene matches: 21. Germline assignment: CDR1 MDHEN and CDR2 SYDVKM. The CDR3 runs to 18 residues. The CDR3 loop is CASTQGLAARLESWEQYF. The CDR3 nucleotides are TGTGCCAGCACCCAGGGACTAGCGGCCCGGCTGGAATCGTGGGAGCAGTACTTC.

J is TRBJ2-1 and V is TRBV2, with 9 bases matching TRBD2. The germline gives CDR1 SNHLY, CDR2 FYNNEI. The J segment lost 11 bases and the V segment lost 1 base, leaving 9 bases of the junction unmatched. The CDR3 is made up of 15 amino acids. CDR3 sequence: CASSEGLAGLFKQFF. The CDR3 DNA is TGTGCCAGCAGTGAAGGGCTAGCGGGGTTGTTTAAGCAGTTCTTC.

The chain links TRBV2 to TRBJ2-2; 7 bases map to TRBD2. V was pared by 2 bases and J by 8 bases, with 11 bases of the junction left unmatched. Germline V lookup: CDR1 SNHLY, CDR2 FYNNEI. The CDR3 is 16 amino acids. CDR3 DNA: TGTGCCAGCAGTGAACTCGCGGGAGATAATTGGGGGGAGCTGTTTTTT. The encoded protein is CASSELAGDNWGELFF.

The chain couples TRBV2 to TRBJ2-7; 11 bases are shared with TRBD1. Trimming took 10 bases from V and 6 from J; bases not matched to a gene: 11. Germline V gene data show CDR1 as SNHLY and CDR2 as FYNNEI. CDR3 size: 14 residues. The CDR3 sequence is CANFGTGGKREQYF. In DNA form, the CDR3 reads TGTGCCAACTTTGGGACAGGGGGTAAACGCGAGCAGTACTTC.